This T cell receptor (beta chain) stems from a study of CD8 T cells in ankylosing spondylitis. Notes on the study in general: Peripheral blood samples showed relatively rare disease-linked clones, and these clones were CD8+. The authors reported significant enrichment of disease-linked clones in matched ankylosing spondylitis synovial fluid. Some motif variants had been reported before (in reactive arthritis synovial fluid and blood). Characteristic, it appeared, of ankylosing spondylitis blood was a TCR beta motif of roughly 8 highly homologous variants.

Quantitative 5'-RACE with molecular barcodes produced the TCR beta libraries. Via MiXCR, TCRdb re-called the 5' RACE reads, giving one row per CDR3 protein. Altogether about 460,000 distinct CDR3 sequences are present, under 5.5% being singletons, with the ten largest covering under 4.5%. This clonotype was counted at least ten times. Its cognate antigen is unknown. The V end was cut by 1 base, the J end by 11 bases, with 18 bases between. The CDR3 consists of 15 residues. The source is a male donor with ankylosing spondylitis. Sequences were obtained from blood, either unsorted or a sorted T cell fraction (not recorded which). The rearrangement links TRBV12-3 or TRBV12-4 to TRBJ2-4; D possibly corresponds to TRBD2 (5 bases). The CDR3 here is CASSLDPSRGRLQYF. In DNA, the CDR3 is TGTGCCAGCAGTTTAGACCCCAGCCGGGGTAGGCTTCAGTACTTC.